This is a list of T cell receptor beta chains from one sample in a study of Ad26.COV2.S vaccination and SARS-CoV-2 variants. Only in-frame clones appear in the TCRdb table, and some are missing; sequencing was by immunoSEQ multiplex PCR. This table has hundreds of thousands of clones, around 93% appearing once. The source was peripheral blood, collected in a trial of Ad26.COV2.S vaccine versus placebo. The receptors were sampled from a person aged 18-60 years who received the Ad26.COV2.S COVID-19 vaccine or a placebo. Each CDR3 is given with its conserved first and last residue. A D gene is named only where the DNA matches it firmly. For some rows the clone size is stated as once, few or many, or as a class when expanded; others skip it.

j_call clone_size v_call d_call cdr3_aa cdr3_nt
TRBJ2-4 NA TRBV1 NA CTSSQGTTSGKAKNIQYF TGCACCAGCAGCCAAGGGACTACTAGCGGAAAAGCCAAAAACATTCAGTACTTC
TRBJ2-1 NA TRBV10-2 TRBD2 CASSVTSHASYNEQFF TGCGCCAGCAGTGTGACTAGCCATGCGTCCTACAATGAGCAGTTCTTC
TRBJ2-3 NA TRBV9 TRBD1 CASSVGTGSTDTQYF TGTGCCAGCAGCGTAGGGACAGGGTCCACAGATACGCAGTATTTT
TRBJ1-1 once TRBV30 NA CAWSAIDGTEAFF TGTGCCTGGAGCGCTATCGACGGCACTGAAGCTTTCTTT
TRBJ2-7 NA TRBV7-2 NA CASSPRTAEQYF TGTGCCAGCAGCCCGAGGACAGCTGAGCAGTACTTC
TRBJ2-1 NA TRBV2 TRBD2 CASSELLGLVHNEQFF TGTGCCAGCAGTGAACTTCTGGGACTAGTTCACAATGAGCAGTTCTTC
TRBJ2-7 NA TRBV5-6 NA CASSLYRDGTYEQYF TGTGCCAGCAGCTTGTATAGGGACGGAACCTACGAGCAGTACTTC
TRBJ1-2 once TRBV7-9 NA CASSTLTGACTF TGTGCCAGCAGCACATTAACCGGGGCCTGCACCTTC
TRBJ2-1 NA TRBV7-6 NA CASSLVLGGGLSYNEQFF TGTGCCAGCAGCTTAGTACTGGGGGGGGGCCTCTCCTACAATGAGCAGTTCTTC
TRBJ2-1 NA TRBV11-3 TRBD2 CASSPGGSYNEQFF TGTGCCAGCAGTCCGGGGGGGTCCTACAATGAGCAGTTCTTC
TRBJ2-2 NA TRBV11-3 NA CASSRGGNTGELFF TGTGCCAGCAGTCGAGGAGGGAACACCGGGGAGCTGTTTTTT
TRBJ1-3 once TRBV29-1 NA CSVATSGNTIYF TGCAGCGTTGCGACCTCTGGAAACACCATATATTTT
TRBJ1-5 NA TRBV19 NA CASTYGEYGNQPQHF TGTGCCAGTACCTACGGAGAGTACGGCAATCAGCCCCAGCATTTT
TRBJ1-3 NA TRBV6-6 NA CASSYRTSGNTIYF TGTGCCAGCAGTTACAGGACATCTGGAAACACCATATATTTT
TRBJ2-5 NA TRBV7-6 NA CASSLAFGYQETQYF TGTGCCAGCAGCTTAGCGTTCGGGTACCAAGAGACCCAGTACTTC
TRBJ1-5 NA TRBV19 TRBD1 CASSIPHFRRTGQGQPQHF TGTGCCAGTAGTATTCCACACTTTCGACGGACAGGGCAGGGTCAGCCCCAGCATTTT
TRBJ2-3 NA TRBV7-6 NA CASSLGRTQPGYF TGTGCCAGCAGCTTAGGAAGGACACAACCGGGGTATTTT
TRBJ1-2 NA TRBV19 NA CASTSETGFYGYTF TGTGCCAGTACCTCAGAGACAGGCTTCTATGGCTACACCTTC
TRBJ1-2 NA TRBV9 NA CASSPRDSTGYGYTF TGTGCCAGCAGCCCCCGGGACTCAACGGGGTATGGCTACACCTTC
TRBJ1-2 few TRBV6-5 NA CASSSGGTRGYGYTF TGTGCCAGCAGTTCCGGCGGGACCAGGGGATATGGCTACACCTTC
TRBJ2-3 NA TRBV25-1 NA CASSELGHPSTDTQYF TGTGCCAGCAGTGAATTGGGGCACCCTAGCACAGATACGCAGTATTTT
TRBJ1-5 NA TRBV2 NA CASSGTVNQPQHF TGTGCCAGCAGTGGCACCGTAAATCAGCCCCAGCATTTT
TRBJ1-4 NA TRBV9 TRBD1 CASSVSRQGGDEKLFF TGTGCCAGCAGCGTGAGTCGACAGGGGGGAGATGAAAAACTGTTTTTT
TRBJ1-2 NA TRBV6-2/TRBV6-3 TRBD1 CASSYEGTAGYTF TGTGCCAGCAGTTACGAAGGGACAGCTGGCTACACCTTC
TRBJ2-5 NA TRBV4-1 TRBD1 CASSRNSGDRKTQYF TGCGCCAGCAGCCGAAACTCCGGGGACAGGAAGACCCAGTACTTC
TRBJ2-5 NA TRBV3-1/TRBV3-2 NA CASSQVRPRGWQETQYF TGTGCCAGCAGCCAAGTCCGGCCCAGAGGCTGGCAAGAGACCCAGTACTTC
TRBJ2-7 NA TRBV13 TRBD1 CASSDGTGGAEQYF TGTGCCAGCAGCGACGGGACAGGGGGGGCCGAGCAGTACTTC
TRBJ1-3 NA TRBV30 NA CAWSVGAGTGNTIYF TGTGCCTGGAGTGTAGGGGCAGGGACTGGAAACACCATATATTTT
TRBJ2-3 NA TRBV5-1 NA CASSSGVTSTDTQYF TGCGCCAGCAGCTCCGGTGTAACTAGCACAGATACGCAGTATTTT
TRBJ2-5 NA TRBV5-1 NA CASSLEASFGETQYF TGCGCCAGCAGCTTGGAGGCATCGTTCGGGGAGACCCAGTACTTC
TRBJ1-1 NA TRBV28 TRBD1 CASSDRGRAFF TGTGCCAGCAGTGACAGGGGGCGAGCTTTCTTT
TRBJ2-5 NA TRBV5-6 TRBD2 CASSLAGEQETQYF TGTGCCAGCAGTCTAGCGGGGGAACAAGAGACCCAGTACTTC
TRBJ2-7 NA TRBV6-2/TRBV6-3 NA CASSYSPTGSHYEQYF TGTGCCAGCAGTTACTCGCCCACGGGTTCCCACTACGAGCAGTACTTC
TRBJ1-1 NA TRBV18 NA CASSPVAFATEAFF TGTGCCAGCTCACCAGTCGCATTTGCCACTGAAGCTTTCTTT
TRBJ1-1 NA TRBV30 NA CAWSVGVNTEAFF TGTGCCTGGAGTGTTGGTGTGAACACTGAAGCTTTCTTT
TRBJ1-1 NA TRBV29-1 TRBD1 CSVEVDRVNTEAFF TGCAGCGTTGAAGTGGACAGGGTGAACACTGAAGCTTTCTTT
TRBJ2-7 NA TRBV2 NA CASRLLPYEQYF TGTGCCAGCAGACTACTCCCCTACGAGCAGTACTTC
TRBJ1-6 NA TRBV4-3 NA CASSQEPPSSYNSPLHF TGCGCCAGCAGCCAAGAGCCACCGAGCTCCTATAATTCACCCCTCCACTTT
TRBJ1-2 NA TRBV28 NA CASTEQNYGYTF TGTGCCAGCACCGAACAGAACTATGGCTACACCTTC
TRBJ1-3 NA TRBV30 NA CAWRDSGNTIYF TGTGCCTGGAGGGACTCTGGAAACACCATATATTTT
TRBJ1-1 NA TRBV9 TRBD1 CASSASGTGGGEAFF TGTGCCAGCAGCGCATCCGGGACAGGGGGCGGTGAAGCTTTCTTT
TRBJ2-5 NA TRBV5-1 TRBD2 CASSRINRGVETQYF TGCGCCAGCAGCAGGATTAACCGGGGGGTAGAGACCCAGTACTTC
TRBJ1-6 NA TRBV4-3 TRBD1 CASSQDRAANSPLHF TGCGCCAGCAGCCAGGACAGGGCCGCCAATTCACCCCTCCACTTT
TRBJ1-1 NA TRBV2 NA CASSETTTGEAFF TGTGCCAGCAGTGAAACAACAACAGGGGAAGCTTTCTTT
TRBJ2-1 NA TRBV7-9 TRBD2 CASSWGVLRGGDNEQFF TGTGCCAGCAGCTGGGGAGTCTTGCGGGGGGGTGACAATGAGCAGTTCTTC
TRBJ1-2 NA TRBV19 NA CASSISQGRDGYTF TGTGCCAGTAGTATCTCGCAGGGGAGGGATGGCTACACCTTC
TRBJ2-7 NA TRBV30 TRBD2 CAWSVSSGAYEQYF TGTGCCTGGAGTGTTAGCAGCGGGGCCTACGAGCAGTACTTC
TRBJ1-1 NA TRBV30 NA CAWEQGNTEAFF TGTGCCTGGGAACAGGGGAACACTGAAGCTTTCTTT
TRBJ2-1 NA TRBV6-2/TRBV6-3 NA CASSYYQEYNEQFF TGTGCCAGCAGTTACTACCAGGAGTACAATGAGCAGTTCTTC
TRBJ2-7 NA TRBV10-3 NA CAIAGTIDEQYF TGTGCCATCGCCGGGACAATCGACGAGCAGTACTTC
TRBJ2-2 NA TRBV9 NA CASSSPSNTGELFF TGTGCCAGCAGTTCCCCTTCGAACACCGGGGAGCTGTTTTTT
TRBJ2-7 NA TRBV12-3/TRBV12-4 NA CASSTGTNYEQYF TGTGCCAGCAGTACCGGGACGAACTACGAGCAGTACTTC
TRBJ1-2 NA TRBV10-2 NA CASSEEGWLYGYTF TGCGCCAGCAGTGAGGAAGGGTGGCTATATGGCTACACCTTC
TRBJ2-5 NA TRBV27 TRBD2 CASSLYWSSGGQETQYF TGTGCCAGCAGTTTATACTGGAGTAGCGGGGGCCAAGAGACCCAGTACTTC